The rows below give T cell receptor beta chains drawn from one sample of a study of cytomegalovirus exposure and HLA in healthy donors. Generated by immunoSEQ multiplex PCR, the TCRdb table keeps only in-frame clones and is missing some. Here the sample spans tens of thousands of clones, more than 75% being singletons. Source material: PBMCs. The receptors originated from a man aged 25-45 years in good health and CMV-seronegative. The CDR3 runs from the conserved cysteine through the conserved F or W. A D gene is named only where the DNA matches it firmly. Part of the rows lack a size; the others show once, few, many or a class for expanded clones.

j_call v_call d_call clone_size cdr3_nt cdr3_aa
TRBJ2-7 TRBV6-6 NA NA TGTGCCAGCAGCCACAGGAGAGAGCAGTACTTC CASSHRREQYF
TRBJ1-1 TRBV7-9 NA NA TGTGCCAGCAGGCGCCAAGACAGAAACACTGAAGCTTTCTTT CASRRQDRNTEAFF
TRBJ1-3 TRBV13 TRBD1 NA TGTGCCAGCAGCCGCAGGGGGTTTGGAAACACCATATATTTT CASSRRGFGNTIYF
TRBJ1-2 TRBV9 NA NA TGTGCCAGCAGCCCCTCTAGTGGGGACACTACACAGTATGGCTACACCTTC CASSPSSGDTTQYGYTF
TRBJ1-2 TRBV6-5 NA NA TGTGCCAGCAGTTACCAACAGGGTGCATATGGCTACACCTTC CASSYQQGAYGYTF
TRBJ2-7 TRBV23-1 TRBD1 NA TGCGCCATCCTACAAACAGGGGACCCCTACGAGCAGTACTTC CAILQTGDPYEQYF
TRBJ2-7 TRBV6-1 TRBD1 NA TGTGCCAGCAGTGAAGCTTCCCCGGGACAGAGGTACGAGCAGTACTTC CASSEASPGQRYEQYF
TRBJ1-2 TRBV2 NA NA TGTGCCAGCATCCAGAGTGGTGCAGGGTTGGGTGTCGGCTACACCTTC CASIQSGAGLGVGYTF
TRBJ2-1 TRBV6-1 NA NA TGTGCCACCGACGGGGAATCTGAGCAGTTCTTC CATDGESEQFF
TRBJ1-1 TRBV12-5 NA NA TGTGCTAGTGGTTTGGCCGAGGAAGCCGGGGGCACTGAAGCTTTCTTT CASGLAEEAGGTEAFF
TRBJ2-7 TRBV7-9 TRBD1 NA TGTGCCAGCAGCTTCGGTTACCAGGGGGACGAGCAGTACTTC CASSFGYQGDEQYF
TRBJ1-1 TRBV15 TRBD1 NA TGTGCCACCACCTTCGACAGGGCCCTTACTGAAGCTTTCTTT CATTFDRALTEAFF
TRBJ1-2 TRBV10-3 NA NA TGTGCCATCAGTGAGGGCAGGGGAAACTATGGCTACACCTTC CAISEGRGNYGYTF
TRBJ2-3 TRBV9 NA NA TGTGCCAGCAGCGTATCAGGGGCCGGTAGCACAGATACGCAGTATTTT CASSVSGAGSTDTQYF
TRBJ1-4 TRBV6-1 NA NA TGTGCCAGCAGTGAGATCGCGTCGATCGCTAATGAAAAACTGTTTTTT CASSEIASIANEKLFF
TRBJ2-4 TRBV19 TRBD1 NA TGTGCCAGTCAGCACCGAAGACAGGGGCTCGCCAAAAACATTCAGTACTTC CASQHRRQGLAKNIQYF
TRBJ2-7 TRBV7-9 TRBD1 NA TGTGCCAGCAGCCCCCGGGACAGGACATCCGAGCAGTACTTC CASSPRDRTSEQYF
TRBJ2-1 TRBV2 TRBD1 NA TGTGCCAGCAGTAGACAGGGGGTCTACCGTAATGAGCAGTTCTTC CASSRQGVYRNEQFF
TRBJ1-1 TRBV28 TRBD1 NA TGTGCCAGCAGTTTCGGGACAGGGGGTTTTGAAGCTTTCTTT CASSFGTGGFEAFF
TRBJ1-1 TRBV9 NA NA TGTGCCAGCAGCGTAGGGGGAAAGGGCAGGGTCGCTTTCTTT CASSVGGKGRVAFF
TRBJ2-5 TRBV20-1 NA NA TGCAGTGCTAGAAGGGGAGAGACCCAGTACTTC CSARRGETQYF
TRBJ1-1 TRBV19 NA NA TGTGCCAGTAGCATAGCGTCGGACACTGAAGCTTTCTTT CASSIASDTEAFF
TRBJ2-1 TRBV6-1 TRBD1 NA TGTGCCAGCAGGCCGGACAGGGGGCGCGGGAGTGAGCAGTTCTTC CASRPDRGRGSEQFF
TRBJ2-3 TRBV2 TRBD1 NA TGTGCCAGCAGTGAAAGGGCAGGGGGATTGTCAGATACGCAGTATTTT CASSERAGGLSDTQYF
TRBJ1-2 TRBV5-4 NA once TGTGCCAGCATGATCGAGGGGACAACTAGCTATGGCTACACCTTC CASMIEGTTSYGYTF
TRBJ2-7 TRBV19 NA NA TGTGCCAGTAGTACGGAGGGGGCTTACGAGCAGTACTTC CASSTEGAYEQYF
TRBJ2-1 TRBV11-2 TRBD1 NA TGTGCCAGCAGCTCCCCGGACAGGGCGGTCCATGAGCAGTTCTTC CASSSPDRAVHEQFF
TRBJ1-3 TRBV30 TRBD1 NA TGTGCCTGGAGGGGGACAGGGAGCAGCTCTGGAAACACCATATATTTT CAWRGTGSSSGNTIYF
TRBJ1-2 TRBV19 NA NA TGTGCCAGTAGTATCGAGGGAGTTCCCCATGGCTACACCTTC CASSIEGVPHGYTF
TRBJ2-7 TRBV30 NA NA TGTGCCTGGTGTTCGACTAGTTCGGTCTACGAGCAGTACTTC CAWCSTSSVYEQYF
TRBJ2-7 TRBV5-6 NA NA TGTGCCAGCAGCCTAGCAGGCCACGAGCAGTACTTC CASSLAGHEQYF
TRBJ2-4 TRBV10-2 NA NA TGCGCCAGCAGTGGAGCGGTTGGGGGGGCCGACAAAAACATTCAGTACTTC CASSGAVGGADKNIQYF
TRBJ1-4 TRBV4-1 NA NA TGCGCCAGCAGCCAAGCCTTCTTAACGGGGGCGGGAGCTAATGAAAAACTGTTTTTT CASSQAFLTGAGANEKLFF
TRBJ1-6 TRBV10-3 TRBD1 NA TGTGCCATCAGTGAGTCCCGACAGGGCCATAATTCACCCCTCCACTTT CAISESRQGHNSPLHF
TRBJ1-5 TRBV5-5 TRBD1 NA TGTGCCAGCAGCTTGGGTCCTACAGGGGCCTCCCACAATCAGCCCCAGCATTTT CASSLGPTGASHNQPQHF
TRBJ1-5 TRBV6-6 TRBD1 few TGTGCCAGCAGGGACAGGGGGGACCAGCCCCAGCATTTT CASRDRGDQPQHF
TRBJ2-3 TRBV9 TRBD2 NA TGTGCCAGCAGCCTCAGGACTAGCGGTGATACGCAGTATTTT CASSLRTSGDTQYF
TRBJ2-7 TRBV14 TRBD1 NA TGTGCCAGCAGCCAACTATCCGGGACAGGGGTATACGAGCAGTACTTC CASSQLSGTGVYEQYF
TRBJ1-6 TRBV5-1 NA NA TGCGCCAGCAGTGGGAGGTCGGATTCACCCCTCCACTTT CASSGRSDSPLHF
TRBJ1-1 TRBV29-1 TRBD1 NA TGCAGCGTTGAAGATCGGAAGGGGGCCCGGACTGAAGCTTTCTTT CSVEDRKGARTEAFF
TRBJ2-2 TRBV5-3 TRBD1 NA TGTGCCAGAAGCTTACCTCCCCGAGACTTTTCGGACAGGCCACTCTGGACCGGGGAGCTGTTTTTT CARSLPPRDFSDRPLWTGELFF
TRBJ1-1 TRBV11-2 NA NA TGTGCCAGCAGCTTTTCGTCGGGGTCCATGAACACTGAAGCTTTCTTT CASSFSSGSMNTEAFF
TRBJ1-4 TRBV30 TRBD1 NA TGTGCCTGGGGACAGGGGGCGCAGGTTTCGTATGAAAAACTGTTTTTT CAWGQGAQVSYEKLFF
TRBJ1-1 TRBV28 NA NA TGTGCCAGCAGTTATACAGATATGAACACTGAAGCTTTCTTT CASSYTDMNTEAFF
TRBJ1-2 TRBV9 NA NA TGTGCCAGCAACACAGGATCAGGGTATCGTGGCTACACCTTC CASNTGSGYRGYTF
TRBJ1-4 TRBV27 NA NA TGTGCCAGCAGGATAACCGCGGCAGGGGCCTTTGCAACTAATGAAAAACTGTTTTTT CASRITAAGAFATNEKLFF